The next 21 T cell receptor beta chains were all read from a single sample in a study of response to subunit inactivated influenza vaccine. TCRdb reprocessed the RT-PCR reads with MiXCR, giving one entry per CDR3 protein. The data show 400,000 to 550,000 distinct CDR3 sequences, with approximately 24% seen just once and 1.5% to 2% held by the top ten. The sequencing here drew on CD4+ T cells sorted from PBMCs, taken about 5 days after vaccination. The source is a man aged 45-65 years who received an inactivated influenza vaccine.

The chain has TRBV5-1 and TRBJ2-7; perhaps TRBD2 as D (6 bases). Between the trimmed V and J ends, which lost 5 bases and 5 bases, there was a span of 20 bases. Germline V gene data show CDR1 as SGHRS and CDR2 as YFSETQ. This CDR3 is 15 amino acids long. The chain's CDR3 is CASRTGPMRDDEQYF. The CDR3 nucleotides are TGCGCCAGCAGGACTGGACCTATGCGGGATGACGAGCAGTACTTC.

This chain uses TRBV12-3 or TRBV12-4 with TRBJ2-7; 9 positions agree with TRBD1. V was clipped by 6 bases and J by 7 bases; unmatched bases: 4. This CDR3 spans 12 amino acids. DNA of the CDR3: TGTGCCAGCAGCGTGACAGGGGGTGAGCAGTACTTC. Its translation is CASSVTGGEQYF.

This clonotype was detected a few times. The chain links TRBV3-1 to TRBJ1-3, with unresolved D. The CDR3 length is 12 residues. Germline lookup yields CDR1 LGHDT and CDR2 YNNKEL (reference sequence). The V gene lost 2 bases and the J gene lost 3 bases, with 2 bases spanning the gap. In DNA form, the CDR3 reads TGTGCCAGCAGCCAAAGTGGAAACACCATATATTTT. Its translation: CASSQSGNTIYF.

This clonotype was detected a few times. V is TRBV5-6 and J is TRBJ2-3, with D possibly being TRBD2 (6 bases). Trimming left V 4 bases short and J 4 bases short, with 10 bases between. Germline V gives CDR1 SGHDT, CDR2 YYEEEE. The length of the CDR3 is 13 residues. The CDR3 reads CASSPEGSDTQYF. For the CDR3, the DNA is TGTGCCAGCAGCCCGGAGGGGTCAGATACGCAGTATTTT.

This clonotype occurred a few times. This chain joins TRBV4-3 and TRBJ2-7; D is uncertain. V lost 1 base to trimming and J lost 3 bases, with 13 bases between them. In germline, CDR1 is LGHNA, CDR2 YSLEER. This CDR3 region has 15 residues. The chain's CDR3 is CASSQAKDPDYEQYF. The CDR3 DNA is TGCGCCAGCAGCCAAGCTAAGGATCCCGACTACGAGCAGTACTTC.

The chain couples TRBV20-1 to TRBJ2-1; 12 positions agree with TRBD2. V shed 5 bases, J shed 8 bases, and the junction held 7 bases outside the gene matches. The length of the CDR3 is 14 residues. The germline CDR1 and CDR2 sequences are DFQATT and SNEGSKA (reference sequence). CDR3 sequence (DNA): TGCAGTGCTCCCCGGACTAGCGGGGCTGATGAGCAGTTCTTC. It encodes CSAPRTSGADEQFF.

This chain links TRBV7-2 with TRBJ2-2, with 11 bases identical to TRBD2. V shed 5 bases, J shed 2 bases, and the junction held 4 bases outside the gene matches. Per germline, CDR1 SGHTA and CDR2 FQGNSA. This CDR3 region has 16 residues. The CDR3 coding sequence is TGTGCCAGCAGCGCTACTAGCGGGGGTAACACCGGGGAGCTGTTTTTT. Its protein product is CASSATSGGNTGELFF.

The chain links TRBV6-1 to TRBJ2-7; the D gene is possibly TRBD2 (5 bases). Germline CDR1 and CDR2: MNHNS and SASEGT. The V end lost 5 bases, the J end lost 2 bases, and 13 bases lay between the germline ends. This CDR3 spans 14 amino acids. DNA for the CDR3: TGTGCCAGCAGTCTAGCCCCAAGCACCTACGAGCAGTACTTC. Translation gives CASSLAPSTYEQYF.

V is TRBV27 and J is TRBJ2-7; 12 bases agree with TRBD2. This CDR3 is built from 16 residues. With V trimmed by 5 bases and J by 4 bases, 9 bases remained unmatched. Germline loops: CDR1 MNHEY, CDR2 SMNVEV (reference sequence). DNA for the CDR3: TGTGCCAGCAGTCGAGGACTAGCGGGATGGAAGTACGAGCAGTACTTC. Encoded protein: CASSRGLAGWKYEQYF.

This clonotype was observed many times. The rearrangement joins TRBV6-6 to TRBJ2-7; D not resolved. Trimming left V 5 bases short and J 3 bases short, with 5 bases between. Germline-derived CDR1 and CDR2 are MNHNY and SVGAGI (reference sequence). The CDR3 has 11 residues. CDR3 sequence reads: CASSTHYEQYF. The CDR3 DNA reads TGTGCCAGCAGTACTCACTACGAGCAGTACTTC.

This clonotype was seen many times. The rearrangement uses TRBV20-1 and TRBJ2-1; 14 positions agree with TRBD2. This CDR3 has 14 amino acids. Germline CDR1 DFQATT, CDR2 SNEGSKA (reference sequence). V shed 6 bases, J shed 8 bases, and the junction held 6 bases outside the gene matches. This chain's CDR3 is CSASGTSGSYEQFF. The CDR3 DNA reads as TGCAGTGCCTCCGGGACTAGCGGGAGTTATGAGCAGTTCTTC.

The chain couples TRBV11-2 to TRBJ2-1; 11 bases are shared with TRBD1. The CDR3 has 16 residues. Germline loops: CDR1 SGHAT, CDR2 FQNNGV. The J segment lost 6 bases and the V segment lost 5 bases, leaving 9 bases of the junction unmatched. The CDR3 reads CASSTRTGTGGNEQFF. The CDR3 DNA reads TGTGCCAGCAGCACCAGAACCGGGACAGGGGGCAATGAGCAGTTCTTC.

Only a few counts were recorded for this clonotype. The chain employs TRBV5-1 and TRBJ2-5; perhaps TRBD1 as D (6 bases). Germline CDR1 SGHRS, CDR2 YFSETQ. The CDR3 loop spans 17 amino acids. V was shortened by 5 bases and J by 1 base, with 21 bases between the two germline ends. CDR3 sequence: CASSRTATGYRQETQYF. The CDR3 nucleotides are TGCGCCAGCAGTAGGACAGCGACTGGCTACCGCCAAGAGACCCAGTACTTC.

This clonotype was detected a few times. The chain links TRBV18 to TRBJ1-1; D gene uncertain. The length of the CDR3 is 13 residues. Germline loops: CDR1 KGHSH, CDR2 LQKENI. V was clipped by 4 bases and J by 5 bases, with 11 bases between them. The CDR3 here is CASSQDYETEAFF. The CDR3 nucleotides are TGTGCCAGCTCACAGGATTATGAAACTGAAGCTTTCTTT.

This clonotype was picked up a small number of times. This chain links TRBV5-4 with TRBJ2-1; D not resolved. The germline V gene encodes CDR1 SGHNT and CDR2 YYREEE (reference sequence). V lost 10 bases to trimming and J lost 7 bases, with 15 bases between them. This CDR3 spans 12 amino acids. CDR3 loop: CAVGSLQNEQFF. The CDR3 nucleotides are TGTGCCGTCGGATCGCTCCAGAATGAGCAGTTCTTC.

The table lists this clonotype with many counts. The chain recombines TRBV5-1 with TRBJ1-1, with D unresolved. This CDR3 is 13 amino acids long. Germline CDR1 reads SGHRS; CDR2 reads YFSETQ. The ends were cut back, 0 bases at V and 5 bases at J, with 8 bases in the middle. CDR3 sequence (DNA): TGCGCCAGCAGCTTGGAGGGAAGTACTGAAGCTTTCTTT. Its translation: CASSLEGSTEAFF. The full variable domain, with the rest looked up from reference TRBV5-1 and TRBJ1-1, is KAGVTQTPRYLIKTRGQQVTLSCSPISGHRSVSWYQQTPGQGLQFLFEYFSETQRNKGNFPGRFSGRQFSNSRSEMNVSTLELGDSALYLCASSLEGSTEAFFGQGTRLTVV.

V and J are TRBV20-1 and TRBJ1-6; D is unclear. V lost 3 bases and J 8 bases, leaving 11 bases between the germline ends. This CDR3 spans 13 amino acids. Per germline, CDR1 DFQATT and CDR2 SNEGSKA (reference sequence). CDR3 region: CSASRAEDSPLHF. The CDR3, as DNA: TGCAGTGCTAGTCGGGCAGAAGATTCACCCCTCCACTTT.

The sample holds a few counts of this clonotype. This chain connects TRBV20-1 to TRBJ1-5; 9 bases are shared with TRBD1. With 5 bases clipped from V and 7 bases from J, the junction kept 9 bases outside the gene matches. CDR3 length: 14 residues. In germline, CDR1 is DFQATT, CDR2 SNEGSKA (reference sequence). The CDR3 sequence: CSAPKQGAQQPQHF. The CDR3, as DNA: TGCAGTGCTCCGAAACAGGGGGCTCAACAGCCCCAGCATTTT.

Only a few counts were recorded for this clonotype. V and J are TRBV28 and TRBJ1-5, with D perhaps TRBD1 (5 bases). CDR3 size: 13 residues. Germline V lookup: CDR1 MDHEN, CDR2 SYDVKM. V dropped 7 bases and J dropped 3 bases, with 10 bases sitting between them. The CDR3 here is CASTWGYNQPQHF. CDR3 in DNA: TGTGCCAGCACCTGGGGGTACAATCAGCCCCAGCATTTT. The full variable domain, rest sourced from reference TRBV28 and TRBJ1-5, is DVKVTQSSRYLVKRTGEKVFLECVQDMDHENMFWYRQDPGLGLRLIYFSYDVKMKEKGDIPEGYSVSREKKERFSLILESASTNQTSMYLCASTWGYNQPQHFGDGTRLSIL.

The rearrangement links TRBV7-2 to TRBJ2-1; 13 bases match TRBD2. The CDR3 runs to 15 residues. Unmatched junction bases numbered 12, after V lost 4 bases and J lost 15 bases. Looked up from germline, CDR1 is SGHTA and CDR2 is FQGNSA. The CDR3 nucleotides are TGTGCCAGCAGCTCCCCGAGGACTAGCGGGAGATCGTGGTTCTTC. It codes for CASSSPRTSGRSWFF.

The chain carries TRBV10-3 and TRBJ2-2; 11 bases match TRBD2. J gave up 1 base and V 8 bases, and 6 bases lay outside the gene matches. Germline V gene lookup returns CDR1 ENHRY and CDR2 SYGVKD. CDR3 size: 16 residues. The CDR3 DNA reads as TGTGCCATCTCTAGCGGGAGGAAAATGAACACCGGGGAGCTGTTTTTT. Translating it yields CAISSGRKMNTGELFF.